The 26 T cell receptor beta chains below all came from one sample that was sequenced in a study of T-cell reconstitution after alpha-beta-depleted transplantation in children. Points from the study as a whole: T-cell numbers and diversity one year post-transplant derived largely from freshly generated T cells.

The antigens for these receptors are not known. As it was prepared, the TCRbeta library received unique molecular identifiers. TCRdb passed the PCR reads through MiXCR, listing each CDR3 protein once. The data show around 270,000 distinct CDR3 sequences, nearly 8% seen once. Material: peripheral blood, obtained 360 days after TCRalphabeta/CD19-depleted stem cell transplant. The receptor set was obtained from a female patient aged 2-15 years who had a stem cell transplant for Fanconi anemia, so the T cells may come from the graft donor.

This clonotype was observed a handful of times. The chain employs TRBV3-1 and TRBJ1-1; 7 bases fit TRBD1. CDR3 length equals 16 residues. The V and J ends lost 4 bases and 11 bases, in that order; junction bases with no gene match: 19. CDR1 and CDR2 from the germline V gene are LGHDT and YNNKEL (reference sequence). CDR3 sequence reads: CASSPTVPGQRGMAFF. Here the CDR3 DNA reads TGTGCCAGCAGCCCGACCGTACCGGGACAGCGGGGTATGGCTTTCTTT.

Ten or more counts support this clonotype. CDR3 bases: TGCGCCAGCAGCTTGGGGACTAGTTCAGATACGCAGTATTTT. Encoded protein: CASSLGTSSDTQYF. V usage is TRBV5-1 and J usage is TRBJ2-3; TRBD2 matches at 7 bases. The CDR3 is 14 amino acids. Germline CDR1 SGHRS, CDR2 YFSETQ. V lost 0 bases, J lost 4 bases, and 2 bases stayed unmatched.

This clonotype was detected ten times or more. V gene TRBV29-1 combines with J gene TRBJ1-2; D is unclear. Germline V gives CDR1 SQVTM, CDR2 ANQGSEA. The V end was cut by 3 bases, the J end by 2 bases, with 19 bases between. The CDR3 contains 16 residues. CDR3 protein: CSVDESGSNQNYGYTF. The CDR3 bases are TGCAGCGTTGACGAGTCTGGTAGTAATCAGAACTATGGCTACACCTTC.

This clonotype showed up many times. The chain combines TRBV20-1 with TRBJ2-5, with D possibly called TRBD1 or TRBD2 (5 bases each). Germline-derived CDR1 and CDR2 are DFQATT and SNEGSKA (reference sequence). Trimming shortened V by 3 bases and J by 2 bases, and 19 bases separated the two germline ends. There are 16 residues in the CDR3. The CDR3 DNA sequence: TGCAGTGCTAGGGGCATTGGGGGAGAAGGTCAAGAGACCCAGTACTTC. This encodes CSARGIGGEGQETQYF.

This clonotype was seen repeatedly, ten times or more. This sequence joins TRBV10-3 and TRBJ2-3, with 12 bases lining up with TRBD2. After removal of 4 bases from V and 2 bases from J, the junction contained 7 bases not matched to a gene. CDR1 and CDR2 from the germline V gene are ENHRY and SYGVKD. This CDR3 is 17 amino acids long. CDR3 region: CAISGASSGGDTDTQYF. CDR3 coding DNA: TGTGCCATCAGTGGCGCCTCTAGCGGGGGGGACACAGATACGCAGTATTTT.

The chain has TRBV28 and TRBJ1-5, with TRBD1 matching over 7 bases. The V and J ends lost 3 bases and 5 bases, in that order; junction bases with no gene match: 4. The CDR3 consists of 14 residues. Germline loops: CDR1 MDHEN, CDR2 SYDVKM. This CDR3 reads CASSFGQAYQPQHF. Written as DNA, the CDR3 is TGTGCCAGCAGTTTCGGACAGGCCTATCAGCCCCAGCATTTT.

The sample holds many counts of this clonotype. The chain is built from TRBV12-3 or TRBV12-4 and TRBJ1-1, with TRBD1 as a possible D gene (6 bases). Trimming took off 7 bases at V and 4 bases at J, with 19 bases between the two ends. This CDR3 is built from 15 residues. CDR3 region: CASTPWLGAGTEAFF. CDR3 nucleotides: TGTGCCAGCACCCCTTGGTTGGGGGCTGGCACTGAAGCTTTCTTT.

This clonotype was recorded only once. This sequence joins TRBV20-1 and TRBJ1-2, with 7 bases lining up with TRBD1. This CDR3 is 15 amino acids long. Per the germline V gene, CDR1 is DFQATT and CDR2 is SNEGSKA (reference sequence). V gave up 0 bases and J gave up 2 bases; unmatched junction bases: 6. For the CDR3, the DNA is TGCAGTGCTAGAGATCACAGGGGTCTCAACTATGGCTACACCTTC. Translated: CSARDHRGLNYGYTF.

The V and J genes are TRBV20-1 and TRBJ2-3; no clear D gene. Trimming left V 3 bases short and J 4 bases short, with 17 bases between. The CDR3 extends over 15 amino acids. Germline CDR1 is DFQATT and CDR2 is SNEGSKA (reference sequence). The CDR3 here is CSASVSNLRSDTQYF. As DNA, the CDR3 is TGCAGTGCTAGTGTATCCAACCTCCGCTCAGATACGCAGTATTTT.

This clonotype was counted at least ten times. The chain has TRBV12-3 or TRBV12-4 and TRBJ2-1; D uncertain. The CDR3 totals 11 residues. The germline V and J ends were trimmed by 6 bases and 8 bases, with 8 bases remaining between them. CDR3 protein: CASSLAHEQFF. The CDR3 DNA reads TGTGCCAGCAGCCTGGCCCATGAGCAGTTCTTC.

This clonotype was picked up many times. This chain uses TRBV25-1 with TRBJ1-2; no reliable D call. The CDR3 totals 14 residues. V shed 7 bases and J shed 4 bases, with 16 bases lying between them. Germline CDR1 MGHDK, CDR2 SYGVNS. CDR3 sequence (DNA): TGTGCCAGCAAGGGTGCCGGGTCTAGCTATGGCTACACCTTC. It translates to CASKGAGSSYGYTF.

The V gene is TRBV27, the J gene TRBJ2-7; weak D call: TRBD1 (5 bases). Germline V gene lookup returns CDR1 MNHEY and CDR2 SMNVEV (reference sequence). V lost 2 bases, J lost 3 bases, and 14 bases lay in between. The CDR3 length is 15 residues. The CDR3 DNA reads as TGTGCCAGCAGTTTACCAGGGTACCCTCTCTACGAGCAGTACTTC. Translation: CASSLPGYPLYEQYF.

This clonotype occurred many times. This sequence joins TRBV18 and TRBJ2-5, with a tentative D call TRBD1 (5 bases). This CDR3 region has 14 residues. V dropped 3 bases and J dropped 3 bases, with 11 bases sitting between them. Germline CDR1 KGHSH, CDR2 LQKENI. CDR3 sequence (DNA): TGTGCCAGCTCACCGCGGCAAGGGGAAGAGACCCAGTACTTC. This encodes CASSPRQGEETQYF.

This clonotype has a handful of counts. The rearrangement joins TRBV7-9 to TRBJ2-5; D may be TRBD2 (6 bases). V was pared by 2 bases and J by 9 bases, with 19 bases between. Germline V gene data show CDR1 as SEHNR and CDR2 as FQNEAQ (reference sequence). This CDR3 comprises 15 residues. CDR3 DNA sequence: TGTGCCAGCAGCTTATTAACGGGACTGCCGGAGGCCCAGTACTTC. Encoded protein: CASSLLTGLPEAQYF.

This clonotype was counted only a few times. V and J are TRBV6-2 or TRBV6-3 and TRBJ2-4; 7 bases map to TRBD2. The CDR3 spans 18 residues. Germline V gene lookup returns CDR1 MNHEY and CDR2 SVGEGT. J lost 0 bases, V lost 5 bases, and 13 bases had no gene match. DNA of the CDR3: TGTGCCAGCAGTCAAATACGACTAGCTCCACTAGCCAAAAACATTCAGTACTTC. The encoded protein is CASSQIRLAPLAKNIQYF.

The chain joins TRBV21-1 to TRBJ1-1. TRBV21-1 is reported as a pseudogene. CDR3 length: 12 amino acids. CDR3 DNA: TGTGCCAGCAGCAAAAGGGCCCGGATGGCTTTCTTT. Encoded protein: CASSKRARMAFF.

CDR3 amino acids: CASRDSLGSSERNIQYF. CDR3 coding DNA: TGCGCCAGCCGGGACTCCTTAGGATCGAGTGAACGAAACATTCAGTACTTC. The J gene is TRBJ2-4, the V gene TRBV10-2, with a weak D call TRBD2 (6 bases). This CDR3 comprises 17 residues. In germline, CDR1 is WSHSY, CDR2 SAAADI. Trimming took 8 bases from V and 6 from J, leaving 26 bases between them.

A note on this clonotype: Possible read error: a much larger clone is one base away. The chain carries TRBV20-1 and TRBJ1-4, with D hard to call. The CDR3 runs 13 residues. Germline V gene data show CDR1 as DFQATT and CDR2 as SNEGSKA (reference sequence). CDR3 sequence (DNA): TGCAGTGCTAGTAGCACAAATAATGAAAGACTGTTTTTT. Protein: CSASSTNNERLFF.

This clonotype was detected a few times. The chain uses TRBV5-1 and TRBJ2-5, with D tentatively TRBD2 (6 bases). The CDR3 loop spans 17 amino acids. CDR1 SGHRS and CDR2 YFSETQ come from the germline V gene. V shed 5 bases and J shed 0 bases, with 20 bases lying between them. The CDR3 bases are TGCGCCAGCAGTTCACTCCCGCCGGGACTGGACCAAGAGACCCAGTACTTC. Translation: CASSSLPPGLDQETQYF.

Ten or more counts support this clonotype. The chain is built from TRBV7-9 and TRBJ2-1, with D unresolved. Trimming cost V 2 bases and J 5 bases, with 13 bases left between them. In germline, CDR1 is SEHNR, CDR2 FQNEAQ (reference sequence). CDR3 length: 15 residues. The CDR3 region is CASSLRFGDNNEQFF. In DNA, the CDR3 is TGTGCCAGCAGCTTAAGATTTGGCGATAACAATGAGCAGTTCTTC.

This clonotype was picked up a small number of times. The CDR3 sequence: CSARVSREYGYTF. As DNA, the CDR3 is TGCAGTGCTAGAGTATCCAGGGAGTATGGCTACACCTTC. The chain links TRBV20-1 to TRBJ1-2; a weak D match, TRBD1 (5 bases). The CDR3 sequence is 13 residues long. The V gene lost 1 base and the J gene lost 5 bases, with 11 bases spanning the gap. Germline CDR1 reads DFQATT; CDR2 reads SNEGSKA (reference sequence).

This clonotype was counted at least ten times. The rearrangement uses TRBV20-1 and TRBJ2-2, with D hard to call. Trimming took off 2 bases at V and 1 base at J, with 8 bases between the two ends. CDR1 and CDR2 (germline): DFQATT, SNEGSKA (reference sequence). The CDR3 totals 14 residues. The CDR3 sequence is CSARLVVNTGELFF. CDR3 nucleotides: TGCAGTGCTAGACTAGTAGTGAACACCGGGGAGCTGTTTTTT.

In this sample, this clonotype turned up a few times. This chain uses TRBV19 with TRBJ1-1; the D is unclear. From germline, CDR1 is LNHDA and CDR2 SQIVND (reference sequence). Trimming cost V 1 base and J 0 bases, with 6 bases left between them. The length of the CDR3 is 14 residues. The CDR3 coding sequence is TGTGCCAGTAGTATAGCACACATGAACACTGAAGCTTTCTTT. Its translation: CASSIAHMNTEAFF.

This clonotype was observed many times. CDR3 in DNA: TGCAGTGCCGGCCCCTTTAGCACAGATACGCAGTATTTT. The encoded protein is CSAGPFSTDTQYF. This rearrangement joins TRBV20-1 to TRBJ2-3, with D unclear. This CDR3 has 13 amino acids. Germline CDR1 reads DFQATT; CDR2 reads SNEGSKA (reference sequence). Trimming cost V 6 bases and J 0 bases, with 10 bases left between them.

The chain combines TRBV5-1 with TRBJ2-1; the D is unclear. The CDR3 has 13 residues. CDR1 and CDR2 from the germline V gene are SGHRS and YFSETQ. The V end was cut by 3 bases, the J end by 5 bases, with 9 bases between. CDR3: CASSSNSNNEQFF. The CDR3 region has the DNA TGCGCCAGCAGCTCCAACTCAAACAATGAGCAGTTCTTC.

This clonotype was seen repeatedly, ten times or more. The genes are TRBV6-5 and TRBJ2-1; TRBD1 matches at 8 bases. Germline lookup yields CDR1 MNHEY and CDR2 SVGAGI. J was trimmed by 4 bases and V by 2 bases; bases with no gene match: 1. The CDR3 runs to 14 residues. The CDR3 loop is CASSYGQGYNEQFF. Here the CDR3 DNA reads TGTGCCAGCAGTTACGGACAGGGTTACAATGAGCAGTTCTTC.